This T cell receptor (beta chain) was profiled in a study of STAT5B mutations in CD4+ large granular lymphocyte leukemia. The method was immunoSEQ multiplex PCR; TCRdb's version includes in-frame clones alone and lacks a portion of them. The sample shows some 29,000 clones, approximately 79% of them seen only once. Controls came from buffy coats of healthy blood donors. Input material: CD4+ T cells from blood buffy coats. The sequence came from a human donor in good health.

Here the CDR3 reads CASRSSNQGADGYTF. The CDR3 DNA sequence: TGTGCCAGCAGAAGTTCGAATCAGGGAGCCGACGGCTACACCTTC. The gene calls are TRBV9 and TRBJ1-2, with D perhaps matching TRBD1 (5 bases). The CDR3 totals 15 residues. Trimming cost V 5 bases and J 8 bases, with 22 bases left between them. Looked up from germline, CDR1 is SGDLS and CDR2 is YYNGEE.